Listed here are 21 T cell receptor beta chains from one sample, sequenced in a study of cytomegalovirus exposure and HLA in healthy donors. Primers for the PCR totalled 60 Vbeta and 13 Jbeta. Assay used: immunoSEQ multiplex PCR; TCRdb lists only in-frame clones, some missing. Counted here are more than 90,000 clones, roughly three quarters occurring once; the ten biggest clones make up around 3%. Material: PBMCs. These TCRs come from a young woman in good health and CMV-seropositive.

J is TRBJ2-2 and V is TRBV9; 7 bases line up with TRBD1. V was pared by 0 bases and J by 0 bases, with 5 bases of the junction left unmatched. CDR3 length equals 17 residues. Germline CDR1 SGDLS, CDR2 YYNGEE. The CDR3 sequence: CASSVAAGTANTGELFF. The CDR3 DNA sequence: TGTGCCAGCAGCGTAGCTGCTGGGACAGCGAACACCGGGGAGCTGTTTTTT.

This clone was observed a single time. Written as DNA, the CDR3 is TGTGCCAGCTCGAATCTGGGCGGGAGCCCCACCGGGGAGCTGTTTTTT. It codes for CASSNLGGSPTGELFF. The V gene is TRBV18, the J gene TRBJ2-2; TRBD2 matches 7 bases. J was trimmed by 4 bases and V by 6 bases; bases with no gene match: 11. The CDR3 has 16 amino acids. The germline gives CDR1 KGHSH, CDR2 LQKENI. The full variable domain, with the rest looked up from reference TRBV18 and TRBJ2-2, is NAGVMQNPRHLVRRRGQEARLRCSPMKGHSHVYWYRQLPEEGLKFMVYLQKENIIDESGMPKERFSAEFPKEGPSILRIQQVVRGDSAAYFCASSNLGGSPTGELFFGEGSRLTVL.

V is TRBV7-2 and J is TRBJ1-3; D is undetermined. There are 15 residues in the CDR3. Germline loops: CDR1 SGHTA, CDR2 FQGNSA. V was trimmed by 3 bases and J by 2 bases, leaving 11 bases between them. CDR3 residues: CASSFGEAAGNTIYF. The CDR3 region has the DNA TGTGCCAGCAGCTTCGGGGAGGCTGCTGGAAACACCATATATTTT. The full variable domain, its missing parts supplied by reference TRBV7-2 and TRBJ1-3, is GAGVSQSPSNKVTEKGKDVELRCDPISGHTALYWYRQSLGQGLEFLIYFQGNSAPDKSGLPSDRFSAERTGGSVSTLTIQRTQQEDSAVYLCASSFGEAAGNTIYFGEGSWLTVV.

This clone was picked up one time. V usage is TRBV5-1 and J usage is TRBJ2-7, with TRBD1 matching over 9 bases. CDR3 size: 14 residues. Germline values: CDR1 SGHRS, CDR2 YFSETQ. V lost 3 bases to trimming and J lost 9 bases; unmatched junction nucleotides: 10. CDR3 protein: CASSSGQGSTGQYF. In DNA, the CDR3 is TGCGCCAGCAGCTCGGGACAGGGTAGTACAGGGCAGTACTTC.

The V and J genes are TRBV19 and TRBJ1-4; TRBD1 is a possible D gene (6 bases). Germline CDR1 reads LNHDA; CDR2 reads SQIVND (reference sequence). The length of the CDR3 is 19 residues. V lost 3 bases and J 1 base, leaving 21 bases between the germline ends. CDR3 nucleotides: TGTGCCAGTAGTATGGTGGGGCCACAGGGAATCATAACTAATGAAAAACTGTTTTTT. This encodes CASSMVGPQGIITNEKLFF.

This clone came up once. The chain employs TRBV19 and TRBJ1-2; TRBD1 is a possible D gene (5 bases). Germline V CDR1 and CDR2: LNHDA, SQIVND (reference sequence). The V end was cut by 3 bases, the J end by 3 bases, with 11 bases between. The CDR3 extends over 14 amino acids. The CDR3 reads CASSMGGAYYGYTF. For the CDR3, the DNA is TGTGCCAGTAGTATGGGAGGGGCTTACTATGGCTACACCTTC.

This clone was recorded a few times. V gene TRBV6-5 combines with J gene TRBJ1-1; a weak D match, TRBD1 (5 bases). The CDR3 is made up of 15 amino acids. In germline, CDR1 is MNHEY, CDR2 SVGAGI. Trimming took off 2 bases at V and 1 base at J, with 11 bases between the two ends. The CDR3 DNA is TGTGCCAGCAGTTACGCCGGGACTGGGAACACTGAAGCTTTCTTT. Translated: CASSYAGTGNTEAFF.

This clone came up once. This sequence joins TRBV2 and TRBJ2-1; 12 bases fit TRBD2. This CDR3 is built from 16 residues. The V segment lost 6 bases and the J segment 5 bases; nucleotides outside the gene matches: 8. Looked up from germline, CDR1 is SNHLY and CDR2 is FYNNEI. Here the CDR3 reads CASRERLAGADNEQFF. The CDR3 DNA follows: TGTGCCAGCAGGGAAAGACTAGCGGGAGCTGACAATGAGCAGTTCTTC.

This chain uses TRBV6-1 with TRBJ2-3; perhaps TRBD2 as D (5 bases). Germline V lookup: CDR1 MNHNS, CDR2 SASEGT. The CDR3 sequence is 14 residues long. V was clipped by 9 bases and J by 2 bases, with 15 bases between them. CDR3 bases: TGTGCCAGTGGGAGAGGTTTCTCCACAGATACGCAGTATTTT. It codes for CASGRGFSTDTQYF.

The rearrangement joins TRBV10-3 to TRBJ1-3; D might be TRBD1 (5 bases). Germline V gene data show CDR1 as ENHRY and CDR2 as SYGVKD. Trimming removed 4 bases at V and 0 bases at J, with 13 bases between. CDR3 length equals 16 residues. In DNA, the CDR3 is TGTGCCATCAGTGTGCTACAGGAGAGCTCTGGAAACACCATATATTTT. Residues: CAISVLQESSGNTIYF.

V usage is TRBV9 and J usage is TRBJ1-1, with a possible D match to TRBD1 (5 bases). The V gene's germline CDR1 is SGDLS and CDR2 YYNGEE. V was cut by 4 bases and J by 3 bases, with 10 bases left in between. The CDR3 is 13 residues long. The CDR3 sequence is CASSPGPHTEAFF. CDR3 in DNA: TGTGCCAGCAGCCCAGGGCCCCACACTGAAGCTTTCTTT.

The table lists this clone with a few counts. The chain employs TRBV19 and TRBJ1-4, with D possibly matching TRBD1 (6 bases). The CDR3 extends over 14 amino acids. The germline V gene encodes CDR1 LNHDA and CDR2 SQIVND (reference sequence). V gave up 4 bases and J gave up 8 bases, with 14 bases separating them. The CDR3 DNA is TGTGCCAGTAGTAAGGCAGGGGCGAGGGAAAAACTGTTTTTT. This encodes CASSKAGAREKLFF.

The rearrangement joins TRBV5-1 to TRBJ2-1; 10 nucleotides agree with TRBD2. With V trimmed by 0 bases and J by 8 bases, 5 bases remained unmatched. This CDR3 is 15 amino acids long. Germline V lookup: CDR1 SGHRS, CDR2 YFSETQ. CDR3 DNA sequence: TGCGCCAGCAGCTTGGACGGGACTAGCGCCGATGAGCAGTTCTTC. This encodes CASSLDGTSADEQFF.

The chain joins TRBV4-1 to TRBJ1-5; D remains unclear. CDR1 is MGHRA, CDR2 YSYEKL, per germline. V gave up 1 base and J gave up 4 bases, with 8 bases separating them. This CDR3 is 14 amino acids long. CDR3 coding DNA: TGCGCCAGCAGCCAAGGAGCTTTAAATCAGCCCCAGCATTTT. Protein: CASSQGALNQPQHF.

The rearrangement links TRBV27 to TRBJ2-7; D is undetermined. The CDR3 sequence is 14 residues long. Germline V gene data show CDR1 as MNHEY and CDR2 as SMNVEV (reference sequence). V lost 3 bases, J lost 4 bases, and 13 bases lay in between. The CDR3 is CASSFVAAPYEQYF. CDR3 in DNA: TGTGCCAGCAGTTTCGTTGCGGCCCCATACGAGCAGTACTTC.

This clone was detected once. The rearrangement joins TRBV9 to TRBJ1-2; 9 bases match TRBD1. Trimming took 5 bases from V and 4 from J; bases not matched to a gene: 3. Germline CDR1 SGDLS, CDR2 YYNGEE. The CDR3 has 13 residues. DNA of the CDR3: TGTGCCAGCAGAGGACAGGGGACCTATGGCTACACCTTC. Residues: CASRGQGTYGYTF.

V usage is TRBV28 and J usage is TRBJ1-3; D is unclear. V was pared by 3 bases and J by 4 bases, with 4 bases between. The CDR3 consists of 12 residues. Per germline, CDR1 MDHEN and CDR2 SYDVKM. The CDR3 spells CASSFGGNTIYF. CDR3 in DNA: TGTGCCAGCAGTTTCGGGGGAAACACCATATATTTT.

A few counts support this clone. V is TRBV20-1 and J is TRBJ1-1, with D unresolved. From germline, CDR1 is DFQATT and CDR2 SNEGSKA (reference sequence). Trimming cost V 6 bases and J 8 bases, with 13 bases left between them. The CDR3 runs 11 residues. CDR3 sequence: CSATLGFEAFF. The DNA for the CDR3 is TGCAGTGCGACACTAGGTTTCGAAGCTTTCTTT.

The rearrangement uses TRBV28 and TRBJ2-5; 7 bases match TRBD2. Germline CDR1 and CDR2: MDHEN and SYDVKM. The V segment lost 2 bases and the J segment 3 bases; nucleotides outside the gene matches: 3. CDR3 length: 14 amino acids. This chain's CDR3 is CASSLGGREETQYF. The CDR3 region has the DNA TGTGCCAGCAGTTTAGGCGGGAGAGAAGAGACCCAGTACTTC.

The chain is built from TRBV6-5 and TRBJ2-3; weak D call: TRBD2 (5 bases). Between the trimmed V and J ends, which lost 5 bases and 3 bases, there was a span of 15 bases. Germline CDR1 reads MNHEY; CDR2 reads SVGAGI. The CDR3 is 15 residues long. CDR3 amino acids: CASSVLGLGTDTQYF. In DNA form, the CDR3 reads TGTGCCAGCAGTGTACTAGGGTTAGGGACAGATACGCAGTATTTT.

This clone has more than one count but fewer than ten. This chain's CDR3 is CAGLIAGALGPYSTDTQYF. In DNA, the CDR3 is TGTGCCGGGCTGATAGCGGGAGCTCTTGGTCCCTACAGCACAGATACGCAGTATTTT. The rearrangement uses TRBV19 and TRBJ2-3, with 9 nucleotides matching TRBD2. J lost 0 bases, V lost 11 bases, and 21 bases had no gene match. This CDR3 has 19 amino acids. The germline CDR1 and CDR2 sequences are LNHDA and SQIVND (reference sequence).